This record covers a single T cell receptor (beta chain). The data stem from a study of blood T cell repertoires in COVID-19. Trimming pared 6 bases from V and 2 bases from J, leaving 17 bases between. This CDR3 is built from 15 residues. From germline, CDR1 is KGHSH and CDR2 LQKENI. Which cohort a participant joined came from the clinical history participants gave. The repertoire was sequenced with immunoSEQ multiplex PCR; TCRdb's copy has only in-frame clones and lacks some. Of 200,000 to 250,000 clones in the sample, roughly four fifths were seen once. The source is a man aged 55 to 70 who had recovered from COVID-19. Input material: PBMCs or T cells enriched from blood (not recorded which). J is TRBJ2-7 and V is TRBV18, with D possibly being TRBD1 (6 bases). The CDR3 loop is CASSQPAKGAYEQYF. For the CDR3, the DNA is TGTGCCAGCTCCCAGCCGGCAAAGGGGGCCTACGAGCAGTACTTC. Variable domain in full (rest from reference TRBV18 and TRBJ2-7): NAGVMQNPRHLVRRRGQEARLRCSPMKGHSHVYWYRQLPEEGLKFMVYLQKENIIDESGMPKERFSAEFPKEGPSILRIQQVVRGDSAAYFCASSQPAKGAYEQYFGPGTRLTVT.